One sample yielded the 29 T cell receptor beta chains listed below, sequenced in a study of CD8+CD57+ T cells in acquired aplastic anemia. For CDR3 and TCR beta VDJ profiling, genomic DNA was the template used. TCRdb processed the reads anew with MiXCR; each CDR3 protein has one entry. The table has roughly 130,000 distinct CDR3 sequences, about 46% seen once. Sequencing was done on a sample of sorted CD4+, CD8+, or CD8+CD57+ T cells (not recorded which) from PBMCs. These receptors were obtained from a human donor in good health, serving as a control.

The CDR3 region is CSASGSSRYYEQYF. In DNA form, the CDR3 reads TGCAGTGCTAGCGGGAGCTCTCGTTACTACGAGCAGTACTTC. V is TRBV20-1 and J is TRBJ2-7; D might be TRBD2 (6 bases). This CDR3 is 14 amino acids long. The V end lost 3 bases, the J end lost 3 bases, and 15 bases lay between the germline ends. The germline V gene encodes CDR1 DFQATT and CDR2 SNEGSKA (reference sequence).

CDR3 sequence: CASSKIQQNTEAFF. The CDR3 DNA follows: TGTGCCAGCAGTAAAATACAGCAGAACACTGAAGCTTTCTTT. J is TRBJ1-1 and V is TRBV2, with no clear D. There are 14 residues in the CDR3. Trimming shortened V by 5 bases and J by 1 base, and 11 bases separated the two germline ends. Germline V lookup: CDR1 SNHLY, CDR2 FYNNEI.

The chain carries TRBV10-1 and TRBJ2-3; 10 positions agree with TRBD2. Germline assignment: CDR1 WNHNN and CDR2 SYGVQD (reference sequence). Losses at the gene ends were 10 bases for V and 5 bases for J; bases not matched to a gene: 9. CDR3 length equals 14 residues. The DNA for the CDR3 is TGCGCCACCCCGGGCAGCGGGGGGGGAGATACGCAGTATTTT. Protein: CATPGSGGGDTQYF.

This clonotype was seen repeatedly, ten times or more. This chain joins TRBV19 and TRBJ1-3; unclear D gene. V gave up 7 bases and J gave up 4 bases, with 14 bases separating them. CDR3 length: 14 residues. CDR1 and CDR2 from the germline V gene are LNHDA and SQIVND (reference sequence). The CDR3 coding sequence is TGTGCCAGTACCTCGGCCCTGCAGGGAAACACCATATATTTT. This translates into CASTSALQGNTIYF.

At least ten counts were recorded for this clonotype. V gene TRBV7-2 combines with J gene TRBJ2-1; no definite D call. The CDR3 spans 13 residues. V lost 0 bases, J lost 2 bases, and 2 bases lay in between. Germline V gene lookup returns CDR1 SGHTA and CDR2 FQGNSA. In nucleotides, the CDR3 is TGTGCCAGCAGCTTAGCGGCCTACAATGAGCAGTTCTTC. It specifies CASSLAAYNEQFF.

Note on this clonotype: At one boundary the junction diverges from the germline segment, which might be a read error. The CDR3 sequence: CASSLSGQRNRPQHF. The CDR3 DNA sequence: TGTGCCAGCAGTTTATCCGGCCAGAGAAATCGGCCCCAGCATTTT. The chain recombines TRBV27 with TRBJ1-5; D is ambiguous. The germline CDR1 and CDR2 sequences are MNHEY and SMNVEV (reference sequence). This CDR3 comprises 15 residues.

The rearrangement uses TRBV10-3 and TRBJ1-1; possible D gene TRBD1, 6 bases. V was pared by 10 bases and J by 7 bases, with 25 bases between. The CDR3 totals 15 residues. Germline values: CDR1 ENHRY, CDR2 SYGVKD. CDR3 region: CASTTGGGGLHEAFF. CDR3 DNA: TGTGCCAGCACCACCGGGGGGGGCGGCCTACATGAAGCTTTCTTT.

This clonotype was recorded at least ten times. V usage is TRBV27 and J usage is TRBJ2-5; 10 bases are a match to TRBD1. Germline V gives CDR1 MNHEY, CDR2 SMNVEV (reference sequence). Unmatched junction bases numbered 11, after V lost 0 bases and J lost 4 bases. This CDR3 has 18 residues. CDR3 coding DNA: TGTGCCAGCAGTTTATCGAGGGGGACAGGGGCCCTACCAGAGACCCAGTACTTC. Translating gives CASSLSRGTGALPETQYF.

This clonotype was counted at least ten times. V usage is TRBV20-1 and J usage is TRBJ2-3; 11 bases match TRBD2. The CDR3 loop spans 19 amino acids. V shed 1 base, J shed 0 bases, and the junction held 12 bases outside the gene matches. Per the germline V gene, CDR1 is DFQATT and CDR2 is SNEGSKA (reference sequence). The DNA of the CDR3 is TGCAGTGCTAGAGGTTTAACTAGCGGGGGACTTCCTAGCACAGATACGCAGTATTTT. Encoded protein: CSARGLTSGGLPSTDTQYF.

This clonotype was detected once. V is TRBV20-1 and J is TRBJ2-1, with TRBD1 identical over 12 bases. The CDR3 has 13 amino acids. The V gene end was trimmed by 3 bases and the J gene end by 12 bases; junction bases not matched to a gene: 6. CDR1 and CDR2 (germline): DFQATT, SNEGSKA (reference sequence). CDR3: CSASGTGGRGQFF. The CDR3 coding sequence is TGCAGTGCTAGCGGGACAGGGGGCAGGGGGCAGTTCTTC.

This clonotype was seen a handful of times. It may be a read error: a sequence one base away is much more abundant. The chain uses TRBV18 and TRBJ1-6; a weak D match, TRBD1 (6 bases). Germline V gene lookup returns CDR1 KGHSH and CDR2 LQKENI. The CDR3 contains 15 residues. The CDR3 loop reads CASPPQGHADSPLHF. The CDR3 nucleotides read TGTGCCAGCCCACCACAGGGACACGCTGATTCACCCCTCCACTTT.

V is TRBV11-1 and J is TRBJ2-7, with 11 bases aligning to TRBD1. The V gene end was trimmed by 4 bases and the J gene end by 2 bases; junction bases not matched to a gene: 13. Germline V lookup: CDR1 SGHAT, CDR2 FQDESV (reference sequence). The CDR3 covers 18 residues. The CDR3 is CASSSLLSRDRGTYEQYF. In DNA form, the CDR3 reads TGTGCCAGCAGCTCTCTATTGTCCCGGGACAGGGGGACCTACGAGCAGTACTTC.

The chain recombines TRBV10-3 with TRBJ2-1, with TRBD1 matching over 9 bases. Germline V gene lookup returns CDR1 ENHRY and CDR2 SYGVKD. This CDR3 contains 15 residues. Trimming took 0 bases from V and 6 from J; bases not matched to a gene: 3. The CDR3 DNA follows: TGTGCCATCAGTGAGTCGGGGACAGGGCCCAATGAGCAGTTCTTC. Its translation is CAISESGTGPNEQFF.

The chain has TRBV9 and TRBJ2-7; 7 bases align to TRBD2. This CDR3 has 15 amino acids. CDR1 and CDR2 from the germline V gene are SGDLS and YYNGEE. J gave up 4 bases and V 0 bases, and 7 bases lay outside the gene matches. CDR3 amino acids: CASSVDSSGDYEQYF. CDR3 sequence (DNA): TGTGCCAGCAGCGTAGATTCTAGCGGAGATTACGAGCAGTACTTC.

This chain links TRBV7-3 with TRBJ2-1; no clear D gene. CDR1 is SGHTA and CDR2 is FQGTGA in the germline V gene. Trimming removed 5 bases at V and 7 bases at J, with 9 bases between. The CDR3 has 12 residues. The CDR3 DNA reads as TGTGCCAGCAGCCTTGACCCGAATGAGCAGTTCTTC. This sequence encodes CASSLDPNEQFF.

Details on this clonotype: This CDR3 is missing its conserved last phenylalanine or tryptophan, likely due to a read error. It is unclear where the CDR3 begins or ends on the DNA, so no DNA is shown, and the CDR3 is as TCRdb lists it. This chain joins TRBV10-3 and TRBJ2-7; TRBD1 was called by the table and not checked on the DNA. The germline gives CDR1 ENHRY, CDR2 SYGVKD. Both ends counted, the CDR3 spans 10 residues. The CDR3 sequence is CAIRPGQGLT.

This clonotype was recorded at least ten times. This chain uses TRBV25-1 with TRBJ1-1; TRBD1 might be the D (6 bases). The CDR3 runs to 14 residues. Germline CDR1 reads MGHDK; CDR2 reads SYGVNS. V lost 7 bases and J 1 base, leaving 13 bases between the germline ends. CDR3 in DNA: TGTGCCAGCACGTACGGAGGGGGGAACACTGAAGCTTTCTTT. This codes for CASTYGGGNTEAFF.

This clonotype showed up many times. The V and J genes are TRBV20-1 and TRBJ2-3, with 15 bases matching TRBD2. Germline values: CDR1 DFQATT, CDR2 SNEGSKA (reference sequence). The CDR3 totals 16 residues. Trimming took 4 bases from V and 2 from J; bases not matched to a gene: 4. CDR3 sequence (DNA): TGCAGTGCTACGGGACTAGCGGGGGGATTCACAGATACGCAGTATTTT. Translation gives CSATGLAGGFTDTQYF.

The chain recombines TRBV7-7 with TRBJ1-5; a weak D match, TRBD1 (5 bases). V lost 8 bases to trimming and J lost 0 bases, with 14 bases between them. Germline CDR1 and CDR2: SSHAT and FNYEAQ (reference sequence). The length of the CDR3 is 15 residues. CDR3 in DNA: TGTGCCAGCGGATTAGCGGGACTTAGCAATCAGCCCCAGCATTTT. This gives the protein CASGLAGLSNQPQHF.

Turning to this clonotype: Since the CDR3 does not end with the conserved phenylalanine or tryptophan, this likely comes from a read error. The V gene is TRBV30, the J gene TRBJ1-5; unclear D gene. There are 13 residues in the CDR3. Trimming took 3 bases from V and 0 from J, leaving 6 bases between them. Germline V gene lookup returns CDR1 GTSNPN and CDR2 SVGIG (reference sequence). In DNA, the CDR3 is TGTGCCTGGAGGGCGGATAGCAATCAGCCCCAGCATCTT. Protein sequence: CAWRADSNQPQHL.

The sample holds many counts of this clonotype. J is TRBJ2-1 and V is TRBV5-1; D call uncertain. Trimming left V 0 bases short and J 10 bases short, with 20 bases between. The germline V gene has CDR1 SGHRS and CDR2 YFSETQ. The CDR3 length is 16 residues. CDR3 sequence reads: CASSLGLLGSYQEQFF. In nucleotides, the CDR3 is TGCGCCAGCAGCTTGGGGCTCCTAGGCTCCTATCAGGAGCAGTTCTTC.

The chain uses TRBV9 and TRBJ2-7; 9 bases are shared with TRBD1. With V trimmed by 4 bases and J by 1 base, 12 bases remained unmatched. Germline V CDR1 and CDR2: SGDLS, YYNGEE. The CDR3 totals 17 residues. The CDR3 sequence: CASSWGSGTGPSYEQYF. CDR3 in DNA: TGTGCCAGCAGCTGGGGGAGTGGGACAGGGCCATCCTACGAGCAGTACTTC.

The V and J genes are TRBV10-1 and TRBJ2-7; 8 nucleotides agree with TRBD1. CDR3 length: 15 amino acids. Unmatched junction bases numbered 6, after V lost 3 bases and J lost 2 bases. Germline values: CDR1 WNHNN, CDR2 SYGVQD (reference sequence). The CDR3 region has the DNA TGCGCCAGCAGTGATGGGACAGGTAGGGCCTACGAGCAGTACTTC. Its protein is CASSDGTGRAYEQYF.

The chain joins TRBV7-2 to TRBJ2-5; possibly TRBD1 for D (5 bases). The CDR3 consists of 13 residues. The ends were cut back, 6 bases at V and 2 bases at J, with 10 bases in the middle. Germline V gene sequence: CDR1 SGHTA, CDR2 FQGNSA. In nucleotides, the CDR3 is TGTGCCAGCAGTACCAGGGAACAAGAGACCCAGTACTTC. It encodes CASSTREQETQYF.

Regarding this clonotype: Its ends do not fully match the called genes, so a read error is possible. The chain couples TRBV5-1 to TRBJ1-2; 8 nucleotides match TRBD1. The CDR3 extends over 14 amino acids. Germline loops: CDR1 SGHRS, CDR2 YFSETQ. CDR3 DNA: TGCGCCAGCAGCAGGGGACAGGCAGACTACGGCTACACCTTC. Amino acids: CASSRGQADYGYTF.

This clonotype was detected ten times or more. The V call is TRBV6-7, the J call TRBJ2-7; D not resolved. TRBV6-7 is noted as an ORF with a role that remains uncertain. V was clipped by 7 bases and J by 3 bases, with 7 bases between them. The CDR3 spans 11 residues. The CDR3 sequence: CASTLNYEQYF. CDR3 nucleotide sequence: TGTGCCAGCACGCTGAACTACGAGCAGTACTTC.

This clonotype has only one observation. This sequence joins TRBV15 and TRBJ2-1; D remains ambiguous. V lost 6 bases and J lost 7, with 22 bases in between. Germline lookup yields CDR1 LNHNV and CDR2 YYDKDF (reference sequence). The CDR3 runs 16 residues. The CDR3 nucleotides are TGTGCCACCAGTTGGCGGCAAGTTGTTTCGAGGAATGAGCAGTTCTTC. It translates to CATSWRQVVSRNEQFF.

The chain has TRBV4-1 and TRBJ2-7; possibly TRBD1 or TRBD2 for D (6 bases each). With 1 base removed from V and 2 bases from J, the gap between germline ends came to 21 bases. Per germline, CDR1 MGHRA and CDR2 YSYEKL. The CDR3 sequence is 18 residues long. The CDR3 region is CASSQAVNGGTKTYEQYF. The CDR3 DNA follows: TGCGCCAGCAGCCAAGCGGTAAATGGGGGGACAAAAACCTACGAGCAGTACTTC.

The CDR3 DNA sequence: TGTGCCACCAGTCTACGCGGGGGCACAGATACGCAGTATTTT. Its translation is CATSLRGGTDTQYF. The gene calls are TRBV24-1 and TRBJ2-3; a weak D match, TRBD2 (6 bases). CDR1 and CDR2 from the germline V gene are KGHDR and SFDVKD. This CDR3 region has 14 residues. The V end lost 6 bases, the J end lost 1 base, and 10 bases lay between the germline ends.